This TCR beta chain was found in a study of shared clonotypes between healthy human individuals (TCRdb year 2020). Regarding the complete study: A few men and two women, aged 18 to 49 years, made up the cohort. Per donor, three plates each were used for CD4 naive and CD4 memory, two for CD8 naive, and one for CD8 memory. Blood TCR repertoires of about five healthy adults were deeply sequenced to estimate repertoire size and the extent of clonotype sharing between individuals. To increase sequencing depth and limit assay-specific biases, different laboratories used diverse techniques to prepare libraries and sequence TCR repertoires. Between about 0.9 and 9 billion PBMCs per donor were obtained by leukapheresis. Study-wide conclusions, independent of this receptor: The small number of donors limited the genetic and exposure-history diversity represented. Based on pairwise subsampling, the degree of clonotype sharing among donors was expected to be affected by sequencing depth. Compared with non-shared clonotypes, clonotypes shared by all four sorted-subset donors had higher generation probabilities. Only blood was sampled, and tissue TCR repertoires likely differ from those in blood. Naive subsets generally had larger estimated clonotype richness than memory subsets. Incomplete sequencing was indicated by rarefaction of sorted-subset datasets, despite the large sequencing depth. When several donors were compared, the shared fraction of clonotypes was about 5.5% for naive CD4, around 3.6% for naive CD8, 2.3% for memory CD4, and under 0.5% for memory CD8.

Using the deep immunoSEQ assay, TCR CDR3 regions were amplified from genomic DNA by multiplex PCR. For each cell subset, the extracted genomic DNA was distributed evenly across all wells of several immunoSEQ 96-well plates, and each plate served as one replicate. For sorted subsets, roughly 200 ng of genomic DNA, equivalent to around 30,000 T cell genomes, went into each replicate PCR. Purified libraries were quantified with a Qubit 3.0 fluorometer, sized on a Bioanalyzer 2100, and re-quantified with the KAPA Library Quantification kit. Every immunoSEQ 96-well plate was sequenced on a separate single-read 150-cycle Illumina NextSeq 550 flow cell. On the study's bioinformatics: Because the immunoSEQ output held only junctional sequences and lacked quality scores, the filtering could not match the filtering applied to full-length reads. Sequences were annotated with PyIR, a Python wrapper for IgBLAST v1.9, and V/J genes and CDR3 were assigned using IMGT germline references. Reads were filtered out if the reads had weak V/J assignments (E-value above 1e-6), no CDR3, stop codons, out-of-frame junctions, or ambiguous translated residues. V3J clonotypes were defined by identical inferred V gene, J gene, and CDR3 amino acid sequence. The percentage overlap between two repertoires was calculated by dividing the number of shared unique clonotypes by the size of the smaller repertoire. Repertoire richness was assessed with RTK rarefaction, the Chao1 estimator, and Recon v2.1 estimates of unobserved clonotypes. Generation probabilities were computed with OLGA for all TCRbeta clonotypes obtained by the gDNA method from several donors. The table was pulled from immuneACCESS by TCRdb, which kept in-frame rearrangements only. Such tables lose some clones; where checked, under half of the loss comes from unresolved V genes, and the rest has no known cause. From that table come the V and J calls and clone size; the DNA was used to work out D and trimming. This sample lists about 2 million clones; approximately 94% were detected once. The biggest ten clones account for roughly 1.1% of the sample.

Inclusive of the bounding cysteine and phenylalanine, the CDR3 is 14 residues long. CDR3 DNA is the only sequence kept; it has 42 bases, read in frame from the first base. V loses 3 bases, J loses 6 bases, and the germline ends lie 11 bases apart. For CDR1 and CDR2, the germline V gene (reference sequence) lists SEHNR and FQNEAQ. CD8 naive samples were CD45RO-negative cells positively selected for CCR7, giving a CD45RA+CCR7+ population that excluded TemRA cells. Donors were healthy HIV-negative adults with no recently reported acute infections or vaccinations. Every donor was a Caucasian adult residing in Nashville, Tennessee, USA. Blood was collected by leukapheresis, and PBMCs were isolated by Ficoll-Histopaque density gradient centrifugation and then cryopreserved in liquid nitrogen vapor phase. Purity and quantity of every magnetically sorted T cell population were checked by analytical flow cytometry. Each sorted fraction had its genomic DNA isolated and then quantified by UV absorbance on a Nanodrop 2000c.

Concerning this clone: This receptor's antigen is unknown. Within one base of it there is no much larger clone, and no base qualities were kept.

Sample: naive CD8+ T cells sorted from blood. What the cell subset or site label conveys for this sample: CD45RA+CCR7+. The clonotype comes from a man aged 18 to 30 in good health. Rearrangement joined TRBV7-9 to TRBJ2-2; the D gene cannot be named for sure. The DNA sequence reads TGTGCCAGCAGCTTCCTGAACAGCGCCGGGGAGCTGTTTTTT. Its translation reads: CASSFLNSAGELFF.